Listed below are T cell receptor beta chains from one sample, sequenced in a study of tumor-infiltrating lymphocytes in primary liver carcinoma. One entry per CDR3 protein results from TCRdb running MiXCR on the multiplex PCR reads. The sample has about 54,000 distinct CDR3 sequences; roughly 77% are singletons. Sequenced input: liver tumor tissue from sampling region 2. The receptors come from a man in his forties with primary liver carcinoma and hepatitis B virus infection. Both conserved end residues are part of each CDR3. A D gene is named only where the DNA matches it firmly. Clone sizes are given selectively: once, few, many, or a class where the clone is expanded.

CDR3aa | CDR3nt | v_gene | d_gene | abundance | j_gene
CASRPTVQSTDRQYF | TGTGCCAGCAGGCCGACAGTCCAAAGCACAGATAGGCAGTATTTT | TRBV7-8 | . | . | TRBJ2-3
CASSYKQADNEQFF | TGTGCCAGCAGTTACAAGCAGGCGGACAATGAGCAGTTCTTC | TRBV6-5 | . | once | TRBJ2-1
CSVNRGGRNEQYF | TGCAGCGTCAACAGGGGTGGACGGAACGAGCAGTACTTC | TRBV29-1 | TRBD1 | many | TRBJ2-7
CASSPSTEAPEKLFF | TGTGCCAGTAGCCCCTCGACAGAGGCACCTGAAAAACTGTTTTTT | TRBV19 | . | . | TRBJ1-4
CASSFPAGGDEQFF | TGTGCCAGCAGTTTCCCCGCTGGAGGGGATGAGCAGTTCTTC | TRBV28 | . | many | TRBJ2-1
CTSSSGLDTYEQYF | TGTACCAGCAGTTCCGGACTCGATACCTACGAGCAATACTTC | TRBV6-2/TRBV6-3 | . | . | TRBJ2-7
CASSYVPGLVGGSGNEQFF | TGTGCCAGCAGTTACGTTCCGGGACTAGTGGGAGGGTCGGGCAATGAGCAGTTCTTC | TRBV6-2/TRBV6-3 | TRBD2 | . | TRBJ2-1
CTSSLGLAGSTDTHYF | TGCACCAGCAGCTTGGGTTTAGCGGGGTCCACAGATACGCACTATTTT | TRBV5-1 | TRBD2 | . | TRBJ2-3
CASSTAREQFF | TGTGCCAGCAGCACAGCTAGGGAGCAGTTCTTC | TRBV28 | . | many | TRBJ2-1
CAISKVGSFYNEQFF | TGCGCCATCAGTAAGGTTGGTAGCTTCTACAATGAGCAGTTCTTC | TRBV10-3 | . | . | TRBJ2-1
CATNRDRGYEQYF | TGTGCCACTAACCGGGACAGGGGCTACGAGCAATACTTC | TRBV6-5 | TRBD1 | . | TRBJ2-7
CSAQTSGRADTQYF | TGCAGTGCGCAAACTAGCGGGAGGGCAGATACGCAGTATTTT | TRBV20-1 | TRBD2 | . | TRBJ2-3
CASRATTDRQYF | TGTGCCAGCAGGGCTACCACAGATAGGCAGTATTTT | TRBV6-1 | . | once | TRBJ2-3
CASSCGRQGVLMDTEAFF | TGTGCCAGCAGTTGCGGACGGCAGGGGGTACTCATGGACACTGAAGCTTTCTTT | TRBV6-5 | TRBD1 | . | TRBJ1-1
CATSSRIDSSRETQYF | TGTGCCACCAGCTCCAGAATTGACTCGTCGCGAGAGACCCAGTACTTC | TRBV15 | . | . | TRBJ2-5
CSVEVHQTGMSYERYF | TGCAGCGTTGAAGTACATCAGACAGGGATGTCCTACGAGCGGTACTTC | TRBV29-1 | TRBD1 | once | TRBJ2-7
CAISRDNSSQYF | TGTGCCATCAGCCGAGATAACTCATCGCAGTACTTC | TRBV10-3 | . | . | TRBJ2-7
CSGRAVEETQYF | TGCAGTGGAAGAGCGGTAGAGGAGACCCAGTACTTC | TRBV29-1 | . | . | TRBJ2-5
CAISPGLAASPSPYEQYF | TGTGCCATCAGCCCGGGACTAGCGGCGTCCCCCTCCCCCTACGAGCAGTACTTC | TRBV10-3 | TRBD2 | . | TRBJ2-7
CASSLGLAGGVDNEQFF | TGTGCCAGCAGCCTGGGATTAGCAGGAGGAGTTGACAATGAGCAGTTCTTC | TRBV11-1 | . | . | TRBJ2-1
CSVEGWSQETLYF | TGCAGCGTTGAGGGCTGGAGCCAAGAGACCCTGTACTTC | TRBV29-1 | . | . | TRBJ2-5
CAISIQRGPGELIF | TGTGCCATCAGTATACAGAGGGGCCCCGGGGAGTTGATTTTT | TRBV10-3 | . | . | TRBJ2-2
CAIGAGALSYEQYF | TGTGCAATCGGTGCGGGGGCCCTCTCCTACGAGCAGTACTTC | TRBV10-3 | . | . | TRBJ2-7
CASGERGAQETQYF | TGCGCCAGCGGTGAGAGAGGGGCCCAAGAGACCCAGTACTTC | TRBV10-2 | . | . | TRBJ2-5
CANSEGSGIDTQYF | TGTGCCAACAGTGAAGGGTCTGGCATAGATACGCAGTATTTT | TRBV6-1 | . | . | TRBJ2-3
CASSTLQGAEAFF | TGTGCCAGCAGCACTCTACAGGGGGCTGAAGCTTTCTTT | TRBV11-3 | TRBD1 | . | TRBJ1-1
CSSEPSSEGLQETQYF | TGTTCCAGCGAGCCTTCGTCGGAGGGGTTACAAGAGACCCAGTACTTC | TRBV6-2/TRBV6-3 | . | . | TRBJ2-5
CASSLTATEAFF | TGTGCCAGCAGTTTGACGGCCACTGAAGCTTTCTTT | TRBV6-2/TRBV6-3 | . | many | TRBJ1-1
CAIAQDQPSCNEQFF | TGTGCCATCGCGCAAGACCAGCCATCCTGCAATGAGCAGTTCTTC | TRBV11-2 | . | . | TRBJ2-1
CASGPRRDNEQFF | TGTGCCAGCGGCCCACGCAGAGACAATGAACAGTTCTTC | TRBV7-8 | . | . | TRBJ2-1
CVSSLAGTYEQYF | TGTGTCAGCAGCTTAGCTGGTACCTACGAGCAGTACTTC | TRBV7-9 | . | . | TRBJ2-7
CTSCQASKSYEQYF | TGCACCAGCTGCCAAGCATCAAAGTCCTACGAGCAGTACTTC | TRBV4-1 | . | . | TRBJ2-7
CASSMGGTSGTNGQYF | TGCGCCAGCAGCATGGGGGGGACTAGCGGGACGAATGGGCAGTACTTC | TRBV5-1 | TRBD2 | once | TRBJ2-5
CASSLITNGRADPPYEHYF | TGTGCCAGTAGCTTAATTACTAACGGGAGGGCCGACCCTCCCTACGAGCACTACTTC | TRBV11-2 | TRBD2 | . | TRBJ2-7
CASSLGGTERKTQYF | TGTGCCAGCAGCTTAGGGGGGACAGAGAGAAAGACCCAGTACTTC | TRBV7-9 | TRBD1 | once | TRBJ2-5
CASRALRGAYYERYF | TGTGCCAGCAGGGCCTTACGGGGGGCATACTACGAGCGGTACTTC | TRBV6-5 | . | . | TRBJ2-7
CASSYAGDGIGELFF | TGTGCCAGCAGTTACGCGGGAGATGGTATAGGGGAGCTGTTTTTT | TRBV6-5 | TRBD2 | . | TRBJ2-2
CASSLGGGQGMMF | TGTGCCAGCAGCTTAGGAGGAGGACAGGGAATGATGTTT | TRBV11-2 | TRBD1 | once | TRBJ2-3
CVSSKVFEAHEQFF | TGTGTCAGCAGTAAGGTGTTTGAGGCACATGAGCAGTTCTTC | TRBV25-1 | . | . | TRBJ2-1
CSAGVSGRSNEQLF | TGCAGCGCCGGGGTTAGCGGGAGATCGAATGAGCAGTTGTTC | TRBV29-1 | TRBD2 | . | TRBJ2-1